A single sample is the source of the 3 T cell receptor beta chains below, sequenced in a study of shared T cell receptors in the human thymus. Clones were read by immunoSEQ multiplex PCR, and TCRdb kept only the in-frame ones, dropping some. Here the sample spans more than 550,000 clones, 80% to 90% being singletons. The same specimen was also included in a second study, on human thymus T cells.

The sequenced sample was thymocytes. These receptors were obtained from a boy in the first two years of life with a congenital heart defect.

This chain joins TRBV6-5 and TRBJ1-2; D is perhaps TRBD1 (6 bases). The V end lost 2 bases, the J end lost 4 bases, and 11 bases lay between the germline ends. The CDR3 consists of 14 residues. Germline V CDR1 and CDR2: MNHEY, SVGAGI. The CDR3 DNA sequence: TGTGCCAGCAGTTACCACAGGGACGGCTATGGCTACACCTTC. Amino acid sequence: CASSYHRDGYGYTF.

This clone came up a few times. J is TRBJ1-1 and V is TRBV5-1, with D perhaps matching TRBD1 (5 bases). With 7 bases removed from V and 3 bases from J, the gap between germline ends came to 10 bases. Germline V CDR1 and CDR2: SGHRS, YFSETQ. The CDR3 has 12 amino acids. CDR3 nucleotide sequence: TGCGCCAGCGCAGGGATGGACACTGAAGCTTTCTTT. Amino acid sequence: CASAGMDTEAFF.

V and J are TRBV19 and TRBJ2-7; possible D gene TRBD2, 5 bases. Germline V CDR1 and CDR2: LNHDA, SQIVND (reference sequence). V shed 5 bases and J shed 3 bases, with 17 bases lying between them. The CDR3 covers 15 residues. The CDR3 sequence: CASSDTGKGSYEQYF. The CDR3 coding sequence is TGTGCCAGTAGTGATACCGGGAAAGGGAGCTACGAGCAGTACTTC.